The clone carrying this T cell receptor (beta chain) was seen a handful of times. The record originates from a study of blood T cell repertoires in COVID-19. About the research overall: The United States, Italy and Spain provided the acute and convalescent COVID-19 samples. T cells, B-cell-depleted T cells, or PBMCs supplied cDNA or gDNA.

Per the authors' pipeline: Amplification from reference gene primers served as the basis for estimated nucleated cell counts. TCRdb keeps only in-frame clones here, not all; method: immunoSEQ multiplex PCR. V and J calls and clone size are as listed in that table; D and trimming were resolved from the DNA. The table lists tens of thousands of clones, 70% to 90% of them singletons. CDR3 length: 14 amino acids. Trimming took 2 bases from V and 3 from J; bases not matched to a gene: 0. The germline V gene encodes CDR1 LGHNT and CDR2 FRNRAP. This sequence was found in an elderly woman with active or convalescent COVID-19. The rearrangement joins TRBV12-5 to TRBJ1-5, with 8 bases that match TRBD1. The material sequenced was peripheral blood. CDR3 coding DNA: TGTGCTAGTGGTTTGCAGGGGGCCAATCAGCCCCAGCATTTT. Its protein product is CASGLQGANQPQHF.